Listed here is a single TCR beta chain. Trimming left V 6 bases short and J 7 bases short, with 12 bases between. The CDR3 length is 11 residues. The germline CDR1 and CDR2 sequences are DFQATT and SNEGSKA (reference sequence). The sample originates from a study of blood T cell repertoires in COVID-19. TCRdb keeps only in-frame clones here, not all; method: immunoSEQ multiplex PCR. The data contain about 80,000 clones, around 89% of them singletons. The chain couples TRBV20-1 to TRBJ1-2; tentative D call: TRBD1 (5 bases). The clonotype originates from a man in his sixties or seventies with active or convalescent COVID-19. Material: peripheral blood. The CDR3 DNA follows: TGCAGTGCGAGCCCCCAGGGTGGCTACACCTTC. Translated: CSASPQGGYTF.